Each of the 7 T cell receptor beta chains below was sequenced from the same sample in a study of graft-versus-host responses after intestinal transplantation. The table came from immunoSEQ multiplex PCR; TCRdb's copy has only in-frame clones and leaves some out. The sample consists of about 100,000 clones, more than 85% of them appearing once. Their antigens remain unidentified. The source was unstimulated CD4+ T cells sorted from spleen or lymph node cells, collected before transplant. The source of these receptors is a human donor who was the organ donor for an intestinal transplant.

This clone was seen only once. This rearrangement joins TRBV6-1 to TRBJ2-5; no reliable D call. This CDR3 spans 13 amino acids. CDR1 and CDR2 from the germline V gene are MNHNS and SASEGT. Trimming took 8 bases from V and 1 from J, leaving 11 bases between them. CDR3 loop: CASRPNIQETQYF. The CDR3 nucleotides read TGTGCCAGCCGACCGAACATCCAAGAGACCCAGTACTTC.

The chain joins TRBV6-5 to TRBJ1-1; TRBD1 matches at 9 bases. The CDR3 is made up of 14 amino acids. After removal of 10 bases from V and 7 bases from J, the junction contained 13 bases not matched to a gene. Germline CDR1 is MNHEY and CDR2 is SVGAGI. The CDR3 loop is CATGPRTGANEAFF. The CDR3 DNA sequence: TGTGCCACCGGACCCCGGACAGGGGCCAATGAAGCTTTCTTT.

The chain recombines TRBV19 with TRBJ2-7, with D uncertain. V was clipped by 1 base and J by 1 base, with 11 bases between them. From germline, CDR1 is LNHDA and CDR2 SQIVND (reference sequence). The CDR3 runs to 15 residues. The CDR3 nucleotides read TGTGCCAGTAGTATAGGTGGTGCGCGTTCCTACGAGCAGTACTTC. Amino acid sequence: CASSIGGARSYEQYF.

The J gene is TRBJ1-4, the V gene TRBV2, with TRBD1 matching 9 bases. Trimming took 0 bases from V and 10 from J; bases not matched to a gene: 6. Germline-derived CDR1 and CDR2 are SNHLY and FYNNEI. The CDR3 spans 15 residues. The CDR3: CASSEADRGVRKLFF. The CDR3 bases are TGTGCCAGCAGTGAAGCCGACAGGGGGGTACGAAAACTGTTTTTT.

The V gene is TRBV15, the J gene TRBJ1-1; no definite D call. Trimming cost V 0 bases and J 6 bases, with 11 bases left between them. Germline V lookup: CDR1 LNHNV, CDR2 YYDKDF (reference sequence). This CDR3 has 14 amino acids. The CDR3 region is CATSRDLAGAEAFF. CDR3 DNA sequence: TGTGCCACCAGCAGAGATCTGGCAGGAGCTGAAGCTTTCTTT. Drawing the rest from reference TRBV15 and TRBJ1-1, the complete variable domain is DAMVIQNPRYQVTQFGKPVTLSCSQTLNHNVMYWYQQKSSQAPKLLFHYYDKDFNNEADTPDNFQSRRPNTSFCFLDIRSPGLGDTAMYLCATSRDLAGAEAFFGQGTRLTVV.

This chain joins TRBV2 and TRBJ2-5; maybe TRBD2 (5 bases). V dropped 2 bases and J dropped 5 bases, with 15 bases sitting between them. The CDR3 length is 15 residues. Germline V gene sequence: CDR1 SNHLY, CDR2 FYNNEI. The CDR3: CASSEYGVAQETQYF. The CDR3 DNA is TGTGCCAGCAGTGAATACGGGGTAGCCCAGGAGACCCAGTACTTC.

V and J are TRBV30 and TRBJ2-2; TRBD1 matches at 7 bases. The CDR3 loop spans 16 amino acids. From germline, CDR1 is GTSNPN and CDR2 SVGIG (reference sequence). Trimming took 4 bases from V and 5 from J; bases not matched to a gene: 13. Here the CDR3 DNA reads TGTGCCTGGACCCCCCTCAGGGGGACGGGGACCGGGGAGCTGTTTTTT. It is translated as CAWTPLRGTGTGELFF.